Listed below are T cell receptor beta chains from one sample, sequenced in a study of cytomegalovirus exposure and HLA in healthy donors. Clones were read by immunoSEQ multiplex PCR, and TCRdb kept only the in-frame ones, dropping some. The sample table includes some 130,000 clones. Source material: PBMCs. The receptors derive from a woman in her sixties in good health and CMV-seronegative. Both conserved end residues are part of each CDR3. The order of the fields is V gene, J gene, D gene, CDR3 DNA, CDR3 protein. The D gene is left open where the match is weak.

v_call: TRBV5-6; j_call: TRBJ1-1; d_call: -; cdr3_nt: TGTGCCAGCAGCTTTCGGGGGTTAGGGGAAGCTTTCTTT; cdr3_aa: CASSFRGLGEAFF
v_call: TRBV5-1; j_call: TRBJ1-1; d_call: -; cdr3_nt: TGCGCCAGCAGCTTGGGGGGCACCGGGGAAGCTTTCTTT; cdr3_aa: CASSLGGTGEAFF
v_call: TRBV27; j_call: TRBJ2-3; d_call: TRBD2; cdr3_nt: TGTGCCAGCAGTTTTTATTCGGGAGGGTCAGATACGCAGTATTTT; cdr3_aa: CASSFYSGGSDTQYF
v_call: TRBV29-1; j_call: TRBJ1-1; d_call: -; cdr3_nt: TGCAGCGTTGCCAGAGGGAACACTGAAGCTTTCTTT; cdr3_aa: CSVARGNTEAFF
v_call: TRBV5-1; j_call: TRBJ1-2; d_call: TRBD1; cdr3_nt: TGCGCCAGCAGCTGGATGGGACAGTTTGACTCTAACTATGGCTACACCTTC; cdr3_aa: CASSWMGQFDSNYGYTF
v_call: TRBV5-1; j_call: TRBJ2-7; d_call: -; cdr3_nt: TGCGCCAGCAGCTTGAACTACCGAACCTACGAGCAGTACTTC; cdr3_aa: CASSLNYRTYEQYF
v_call: TRBV28; j_call: TRBJ1-4; d_call: -; cdr3_nt: TGTGCCAGCAGTTCCCTGGGCCGGAGACAGAAGGGAGGTGAAAAACTGTTTTTT; cdr3_aa: CASSSLGRRQKGGEKLFF
v_call: TRBV28; j_call: TRBJ2-5; d_call: TRBD2; cdr3_nt: TGTGCCAGCAGCTTACTAGCGGGGGGGGAGACCCAGTACTTC; cdr3_aa: CASSLLAGGETQYF
v_call: TRBV28; j_call: TRBJ2-1; d_call: TRBD1; cdr3_nt: TGTGCCAGCAGTTCCTGGACAGGGGGCGCAGCCCATGAGCAGTTCTTC; cdr3_aa: CASSSWTGGAAHEQFF
v_call: TRBV4-2; j_call: TRBJ1-3; d_call: TRBD1; cdr3_nt: TGTGCCAGCAGCGTCCAACAGGGGCAGTCTGGAAACACCATATATTTT; cdr3_aa: CASSVQQGQSGNTIYF
v_call: TRBV28; j_call: TRBJ1-5; d_call: -; cdr3_nt: TGTGCCAGCAGTTACTCTACGGGGAATCAGCCCCAGCATTTT; cdr3_aa: CASSYSTGNQPQHF
v_call: TRBV19; j_call: TRBJ2-7; d_call: -; cdr3_nt: TGTGCCAGTAGTACACAGGTTTTCTACGAGCAGTACTTC; cdr3_aa: CASSTQVFYEQYF